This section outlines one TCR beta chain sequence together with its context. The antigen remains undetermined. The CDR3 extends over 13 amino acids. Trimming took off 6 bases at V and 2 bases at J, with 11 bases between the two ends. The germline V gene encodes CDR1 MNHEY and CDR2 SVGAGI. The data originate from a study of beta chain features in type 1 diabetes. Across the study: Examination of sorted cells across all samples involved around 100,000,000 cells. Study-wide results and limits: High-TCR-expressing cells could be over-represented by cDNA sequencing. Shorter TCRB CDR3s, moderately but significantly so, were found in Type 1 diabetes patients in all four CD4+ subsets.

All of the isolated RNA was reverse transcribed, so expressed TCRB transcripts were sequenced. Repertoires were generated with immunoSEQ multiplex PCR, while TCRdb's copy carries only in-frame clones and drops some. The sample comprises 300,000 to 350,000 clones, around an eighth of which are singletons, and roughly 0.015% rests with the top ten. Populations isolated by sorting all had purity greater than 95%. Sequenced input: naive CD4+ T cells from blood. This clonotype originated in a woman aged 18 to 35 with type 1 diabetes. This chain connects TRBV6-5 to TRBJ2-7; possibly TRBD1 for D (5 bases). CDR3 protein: CASRDDRAYEQYF. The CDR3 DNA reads TGTGCCAGCAGGGATGACAGAGCCTACGAGCAGTACTTC.